These 7 T cell receptor beta chains originate from one sample sequenced in a study of CD8 T cells in Susac syndrome. cDNA came from around 0.5 to 1 ug RNA primed by random hexamers. Each CDR3 protein gets one entry after TCRdb re-called the immunoSEQ multiplex PCR reads with MiXCR. The table lists roughly 120,000 distinct CDR3 sequences, about 95% of them singletons. The sample taken for sequencing was CD4+ T cells from PBMCs. These receptors were taken from a human donor with multiple sclerosis.

This clonotype was recorded once. The J gene is TRBJ2-5, the V gene TRBV7-9, with a possible D match to TRBD1 (5 bases). Germline CDR1 SEHNR, CDR2 FQNEAQ (reference sequence). V was clipped by 3 bases and J by 4 bases, with 9 bases between them. The CDR3 extends over 13 amino acids. The CDR3 nucleotides are TGTGCCAGCAGCTTTTCAGGGCGAGAGACCCAGTACTTC. Protein product: CASSFSGRETQYF.

This chain joins TRBV5-1 and TRBJ1-2, with D possibly TRBD1 on 5 matching bases. The CDR3 is made up of 13 amino acids. V was cut by 4 bases and J by 3 bases, with 10 bases left in between. Per germline, CDR1 SGHRS and CDR2 YFSETQ. The CDR3, as DNA: TGCGCCAGCAGCCGGGACGTGTACTATGGCTACACCTTC. Encoded protein: CASSRDVYYGYTF. The full variable domain, with the rest looked up from reference TRBV5-1 and TRBJ1-2, is KAGVTQTPRYLIKTRGQQVTLSCSPISGHRSVSWYQQTPGQGLQFLFEYFSETQRNKGNFPGRFSGRQFSNSRSEMNVSTLELGDSALYLCASSRDVYYGYTFGSGTRLTVV.

V usage is TRBV5-1 and J usage is TRBJ2-5; 10 bases map to TRBD2. Trimming cost V 8 bases and J 5 bases; bases outside gene matches: 12. Germline V gene sequence: CDR1 SGHRS, CDR2 YFSETQ. The CDR3 runs 15 residues. The CDR3 coding sequence is TGCGCCAGTTCCCCTACGGGACTAGCGTTGGAGACCCAGTACTTC. Its translation: CASSPTGLALETQYF.

The CDR3 nucleotides read TGTGCCAGTAGGAGACAGGGCGACAATCAGCCCCAGCATTTT. Its protein is CASRRQGDNQPQHF. This chain uses TRBV19 with TRBJ1-5; TRBD1 agrees at 7 bases. The CDR3 sequence is 14 residues long. Trimming cost V 6 bases and J 3 bases; bases outside gene matches: 5. The germline V gene has CDR1 LNHDA and CDR2 SQIVND (reference sequence).

V is TRBV20-1 and J is TRBJ2-7; D remains unclear. The germline gives CDR1 DFQATT, CDR2 SNEGSKA (reference sequence). V gave up 0 bases and J gave up 3 bases, with 15 bases separating them. The CDR3 is 15 residues long. In DNA form, the CDR3 reads TGCAGTGCTAGAGATGGAATAGCACAAAGCTACGAGCAGTACTTC. Translation: CSARDGIAQSYEQYF.

This clonotype was counted once. The CDR3 region is CSAITTRGRVQETQYF. The DNA of the CDR3 is TGCAGTGCCATTACCACCAGGGGCCGGGTTCAAGAGACCCAGTACTTC. The chain employs TRBV20-1 and TRBJ2-5, with D maybe TRBD1 (6 bases). The CDR3 is 16 amino acids. Germline values: CDR1 DFQATT, CDR2 SNEGSKA (reference sequence). V was clipped by 6 bases and J by 2 bases, with 22 bases between them.

The CDR3 coding sequence is TGTGCCAGCAGTGTACAGGTTTTCACTGAAGCTTTCTTT. It specifies CASSVQVFTEAFF. V and J are TRBV12-3 or TRBV12-4 and TRBJ1-1; D is possibly TRBD1 (5 bases). Trimming removed 5 bases from V and 4 bases from J, with 11 bases in between. CDR3 size: 13 residues.